This T cell receptor beta chain was sequenced during a study of T cell responses to AZD1222 COVID-19 vaccine listed by TCRdb under 2021. Regarding the study in general: Because spike-specific TCR depth and breadth did not differ between the two schedules, AZD1222 recipients who got a second dose at roughly 4 weeks were pooled with those who got a second dose at roughly 12 weeks. Trial participants were enrolled into age subgroups of 18-55, 56-69 and 70-plus years, which contained around 150, 29 and 61 TCR-sequenced participants, respectively. A total of approximately 240 trial participants underwent TCR sequencing, of whom 200 to 220 had received two doses of AZD1222 and about 25 had received two doses of the MenACWY control vaccine.

The CDR3 regions of human TCRbeta chains were analyzed by immunosequencing. Per the source publication's procedure: TCRs in the repertoires were matched against a reference library of SARS-CoV-2-specific TCRs that had been generated with the MIRA antigen-specificity platform. Breadth meant the fraction of unique TCRs that were SARS-CoV-2-associated, whereas depth meant the fraction of total T cells that were SARS-CoV-2-associated. Using the MIRA data, every spike-specific TCR was mapped to the spike region that the TCR reacted to and assigned to either a CD4 or a CD8 class. Log10-transformed breadth and depth values were compared by one-way ANOVA with Sidak's multiple comparisons tests. This immuneACCESS table, as held by TCRdb, lists in-frame sequences with V and J called but not all clones. Of the missing ones, under half trace to an unresolved V gene in checked studies; the others have no known cause. That table gives V, J and clone size, and the DNA gave D and trimming. This sample lists around 120,000 clones; about 87% were detected once. The ten top clones hold approximately 8.4% of the sample.

Here is what the overall study found, with its caveats: Most participants were white British and females outnumbered males, and the authors suggested that clonal diversity may have been underestimated. No day 14 peak-response samples were available, so repertoires were characterized only after the peak T cell response. Conclusions about previously exposed vaccinees are limited because only five or six AZD1222 recipients were SARS-CoV-2 seropositive at baseline. CD4 TCRs associated with the vaccine covered the entire spike protein, and the dominant responses were in regions 160-218 and 743-854. In the small 56-69-year group, the increase in depth fell short of significance, most likely because of low power. Reportedly, almost half of the unique spike-specific TCRs recognized epitopes lying outside the regions that are mutated in the B.1.351 and B.1.1.7 variants. A significant rise in spike-specific TCR breadth and depth was observed after two AZD1222 doses relative to day 0 and relative to MenACWY recipients.

Between the V and J ends, shortened by 6 bases and 4 bases respectively, the junction contains 10 bases. Including the terminal cysteine and phenylalanine, the CDR3 comprises 13 residues. The read is trimmed to its CDR3 DNA, 39 bases read in frame from base 1. As encoded in the germline V gene (reference sequence), CDR1 is LNHDA while CDR2 is SQIVND. Comment on this clone: The specificity of this receptor is unknown. It has no much larger one-base neighbor in the sample; base qualities were not kept.

The sample's time point label, in plain terms: baseline before first vaccination. Vaccinee samples came from UK trials COV001 and COV002, including a single-blind randomized controlled phase 2/3 trial of AZD1222 (ChAdOx1 nCoV-19) in healthy adults. Trial participant PBMC samples were collected at day 0 and day 28 after the second dose for TCRbeta chain sequencing. The rearranged chain carries TRBV19 and TRBJ1-3; confidence is insufficient to name the D gene. The clonotype was recovered from an adult in good health. The sample here was peripheral blood, taken on day 0 of AZD1222 vaccination. The nucleotide sequence is TGTGCCAGTAGCCCGGCGCGGGGAAACACCATATATTTT. Its protein is CASSPARGNTIYF.